This section outlines one T cell receptor beta chain sequence together with its context. Its specific antigen is unknown. No base qualities exist here, and no much larger clone lies one base off it. TCRdb records Illumina HiSeq 1500 as the sequencer. TCRdb passed the public sequencing reads through fastp at Q25 and MiXCR, retaining productive beta sequences. Rows with one shared CDR3 protein collapse into an entry with the most common genes and DNA. For this sample the table gives approximately 200,000 distinct CDR3 sequences, of which approximately 22% were detected only once. The top ten hold 15% to 20% of the sample. This sample was included in a study of T cell repertoires in cytomegalovirus infection (dated by TCRdb to the late 2010s). The study in broad terms: Donor HLA type was relevant to the analysis, because carriage of CMV infection together with the matching HLA type was indicated by public TCR beta signatures. Points the paper makes about the study in general: The ex vivo response was dominated by HLA-C-restricted CMV-specific TCR beta clonotypes, and the single most frequent clonotype in two of eight donors was supplied by these HLA-C-restricted clonotypes. In both this cohort and an independent cohort of 352 donors, the cumulative frequency of public TCR beta family members distinguished carriers of CMV infection plus the relevant HLA type.

The germline V gene supplies CDR1 SNHLY and CDR2 FYNNEI. From the cysteine up to the phenylalanine, the CDR3 has a length of 15 residues. CDR3 DNA only is kept here, 45 bases in frame from base 1. Trimming takes 8 bases from V and 0 bases from J, and the germline ends sit 11 bases apart. The rearranged segments are TRBV2 and TRBJ2-6; the D gene is perhaps TRBD2, on 5 matching bases. This receptor was obtained from a human donor in good health (CMV status not recorded). Some clones in this sample may be carry-over from other donors' samples. Sequenced material: CD8+ T cells from PBMCs. The bases read TGTGCCAGCCTTTTAGCGTTCTCTGGGGCCAACGTCCTGACTTTC. This codes for CASLLAFSGANVLTF.